This T cell receptor (beta chain) was identified in a study of neurological immune-mediated disorders. This clonotype has a count of ten or more. cDNA synthesis was performed by 5'RACE with 10-nucleotide random UMIs. Each CDR3 protein gets one entry after TCRdb re-called the 5' RACE reads with MiXCR. This sample yields 23,000 or so distinct CDR3 sequences, of which approximately 13% are seen a single time; around 13% belongs to the top ten. The V and J ends lost 4 bases and 6 bases respectively, with 13 bases between them. The germline V gene has CDR1 LGHDT and CDR2 YNNKEL (reference sequence). This CDR3 is built from 14 residues.

The TCR sequence derives from a woman between 55 and 75 years old with HTLV-1-associated myelopathy (HAM/TSP). Material: PBMCs. The V call is TRBV3-1, the J call TRBJ2-4; tentative D call: TRBD2 (5 bases). The CDR3 DNA reads TGTGCCAGCAGCCGGGGTGAGGGCGGAAACATTCAGTACTTC. Translating gives CASSRGEGGNIQYF.